This T cell receptor beta chain emerged from a study of shared clonotypes between healthy human individuals. This CDR3 has 16 residues. The junction had 6 bases not matched to a gene; V was cut back by 0 bases and J by 4 bases. Germline V gene sequence: CDR1 LGHNA, CDR2 YNFKEQ. General study findings and limits: When compared with the clonotypes that were shared by all four sorted-subset donors, the non-shared clonotypes turned out to have lower generation probabilities.

Sequencing was performed with immunoSEQ multiplex PCR; in TCRdb, only in-frame clones are kept and a portion is missing. The sample consists of roughly 120,000 clones, about 63% of them appearing once. A remark on this clone: As yet, its antigen is unknown.

Sample: memory CD8+ T cells sorted from blood. Documented subset: CD45RO+ cells pooled with CCR7-negative TemRA cells. The TCR originated in a woman in her 30s in good health. This chain links TRBV4-2 with TRBJ2-5; 9 nucleotides align to TRBD2. CDR3 region: CASSQESGGGGETQYF. The CDR3 nucleotides read TGTGCCAGCAGCCAAGAAAGTGGCGGGGGGGGAGAGACCCAGTACTTC.